This passage covers 10 T cell receptor beta chains from one sample sequenced in a study of T cell repertoires in ileal Crohn's disease. Time point described: proximal margin of the surgical specimen (macroscopically non-inflamed). TCRdb's table, derived via immunoSEQ multiplex PCR, lists solely in-frame clones and lacks some. The sample records fewer than 3,000 clones, roughly 77% being singletons. Sequencing was done on a sample of ileal tissue. The receptor source for this set is an adult with Crohn's disease.

This clone was seen only a few times. This chain connects TRBV18 to TRBJ1-5; TRBD1 matches at 8 bases. In germline, CDR1 is KGHSH, CDR2 LQKENI. The CDR3 is 16 residues long. V shed 3 bases and J 0 bases; nucleotides not matched to a gene: 4. CDR3 in DNA: TGTGCCAGCTCACCCGAAGGGACAGGTAGCAATCAGCCCCAGCATTTT. The encoded protein is CASSPEGTGSNQPQHF.

The V call is TRBV7-3, the J call TRBJ1-6, with unresolved D. This CDR3 has 12 amino acids. V lost 2 bases and J lost 11, with 7 bases in between. The germline gives CDR1 SGHTA, CDR2 FQGTGA. The CDR3 coding sequence is TGTGCCAGCAGCTTAGAGGGAACACCCCTCCACTTT. As protein: CASSLEGTPLHF.

This chain connects TRBV18 to TRBJ1-4; possibly TRBD1 for D (5 bases). V gave up 4 bases and J gave up 0 bases, with 18 bases separating them. Germline CDR1 and CDR2: KGHSH and LQKENI. This CDR3 region has 18 residues. CDR3 region: CASSLIMTDLATNEKLFF. Written as DNA, the CDR3 is TGTGCCAGCTCACTCATCATGACAGATCTGGCAACTAATGAAAAACTGTTTTTT.

This clone appeared a single time. CDR3 bases: TGTGCCAGCAGCTTGGTACACGGGGTTACCTATGGCTACACCTTC. As protein: CASSLVHGVTYGYTF. The chain carries TRBV5-6 and TRBJ1-2; D unresolved. Germline CDR1 and CDR2: SGHDT and YYEEEE. Trimming took 0 bases from V and 4 from J, leaving 13 bases between them. The CDR3 loop spans 15 amino acids.

The rearrangement links TRBV18 to TRBJ1-1; D is possibly TRBD1 (6 bases). CDR1 is KGHSH and CDR2 is LQKENI in the germline V gene. Deletions cut 3 bases from V and 3 bases from J, with 17 bases between. The CDR3 consists of 16 residues. The CDR3 region has the DNA TGTGCCAGCTCACCGGTTAGACAGGTGGGAGACACTGAAGCTTTCTTT. Amino acids: CASSPVRQVGDTEAFF.

In its sample, this clone ranks as large (0.1 to 1%). The V and J genes are TRBV2 and TRBJ1-4; D not certain. Germline assignment: CDR1 SNHLY and CDR2 FYNNEI. This CDR3 has 16 residues. Deletions cut 3 bases from V and 5 bases from J, with 16 bases between. CDR3 protein: CASSDSKAAYNEKLFF. The CDR3 DNA follows: TGTGCCAGCAGTGATTCAAAGGCAGCCTACAATGAAAAACTGTTTTTT.

The chain joins TRBV6-5 to TRBJ1-1; 8 bases map to TRBD1. This CDR3 has 13 residues. V lost 7 bases to trimming and J lost 5 bases; unmatched junction nucleotides: 6. CDR1 MNHEY and CDR2 SVGAGI come from the germline V gene. This CDR3 is CASTGTGSTEAFF. The CDR3 nucleotides are TGTGCCAGCACCGGGACAGGTTCTACTGAAGCTTTCTTT.

The chain has TRBV18 and TRBJ2-7; 9 bases fit TRBD1. CDR3 length: 12 residues. Germline loops: CDR1 KGHSH, CDR2 LQKENI. V dropped 3 bases and J dropped 6; count of bases not matched to a gene: 0. The CDR3 DNA is TGTGCCAGCTCACCGGGACAGGGCGAGCAGTACTTC. Translating it yields CASSPGQGEQYF.

V gene TRBV28 combines with J gene TRBJ1-2; D is unresolved. The V gene lost 8 bases and the J gene lost 4 bases, with 20 bases spanning the gap. Germline V gene data show CDR1 as MDHEN and CDR2 as SYDVKM. This CDR3 has 15 residues. The CDR3 DNA is TGTGCCAGCCTGACGAGGGTTAAGGGTCCCTATGGCTACACCTTC. It specifies CASLTRVKGPYGYTF.

The J gene is TRBJ2-7, the V gene TRBV13, with D possibly matching TRBD2 (5 bases). CDR1 and CDR2 (germline): PRHDT, FYEKMQ (reference sequence). The CDR3 runs to 13 residues. The germline V and J ends were trimmed by 6 bases and 4 bases, with 13 bases remaining between them. DNA for the CDR3: TGTGCCAGCAGTTTCGGGGAGCATTACGAGCAGTACTTC. Translating gives CASSFGEHYEQYF.